This T cell receptor (beta chain) stems from a study of T cells in Graves' hyperthyroidism and ophthalmopathy. General observations from the study: Prediction of ophthalmopathy progression came a median 6.5 months pre-onset.

For this clonotype: Its cognate antigen is unknown. The DNA is left out, because the CDR3 cannot be placed on it with certainty; the CDR3 is given as TCRdb lists it.

Germline assignment: CDR1 LNHDA and CDR2 SQIVND (reference sequence). The CDR3 numbers 23 amino acids, ends counted. The CDR3 regions of TCR beta were amplified from RNA transcripts. HTBI primers were employed in a first-round RT-PCR of the TCR CDR3. TCRdb re-analysed the multiplex PCR reads in MiXCR, keeping a single row per CDR3 protein. The data show 550,000 to 700,000 distinct CDR3 sequences, roughly 46% seen once. The sample was peripheral blood or thyroid tissue (not recorded which). The chain carries TRBV19 and TRBJ1-1; the table assigns TRBD1, which was not confirmed against the DNA. The receptor's source is an adult woman with Graves' disease, either hyperthyroidism or ophthalmopathy (not recorded which). This chain's CDR3 is CASSRGYSGANVLTFGAGTEVFF.